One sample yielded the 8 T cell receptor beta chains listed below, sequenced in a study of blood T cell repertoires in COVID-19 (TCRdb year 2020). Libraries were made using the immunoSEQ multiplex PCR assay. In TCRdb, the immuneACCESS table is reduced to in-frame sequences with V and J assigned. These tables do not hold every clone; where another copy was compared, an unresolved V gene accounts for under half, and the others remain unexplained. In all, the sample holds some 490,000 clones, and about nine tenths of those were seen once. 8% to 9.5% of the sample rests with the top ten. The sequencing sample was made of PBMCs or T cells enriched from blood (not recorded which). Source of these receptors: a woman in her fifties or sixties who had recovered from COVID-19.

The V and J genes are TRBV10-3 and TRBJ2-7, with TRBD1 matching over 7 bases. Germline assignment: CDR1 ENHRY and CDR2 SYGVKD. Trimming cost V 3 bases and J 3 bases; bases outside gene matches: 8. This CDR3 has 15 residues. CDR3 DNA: TGTGCCATCAGTGACCGGAAGGCAGGGGGCTACGAGCAGTACGTC. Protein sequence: CAISDRKAGGYEQYV.

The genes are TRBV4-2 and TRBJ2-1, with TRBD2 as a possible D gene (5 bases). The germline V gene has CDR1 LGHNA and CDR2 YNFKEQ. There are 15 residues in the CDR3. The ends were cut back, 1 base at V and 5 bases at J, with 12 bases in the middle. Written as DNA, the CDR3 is TGTGCCAGCAGCCAAGTGAGCGAGGGTAACAATGAGCAGTTCTTC. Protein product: CASSQVSEGNNEQFF.

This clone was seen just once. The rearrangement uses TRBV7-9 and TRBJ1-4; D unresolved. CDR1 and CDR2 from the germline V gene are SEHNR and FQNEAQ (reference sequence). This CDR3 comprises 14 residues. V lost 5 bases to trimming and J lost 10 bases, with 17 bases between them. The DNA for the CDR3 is TGTGCCAGCAGCGGAGCAGCCCCGGGAGGAAAACTGTTTTTT. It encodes CASSGAAPGGKLFF.

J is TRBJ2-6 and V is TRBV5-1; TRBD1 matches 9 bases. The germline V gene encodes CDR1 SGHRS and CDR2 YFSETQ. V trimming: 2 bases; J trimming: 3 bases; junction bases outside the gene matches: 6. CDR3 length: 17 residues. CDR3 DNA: TGCGCCAGCAGCTTAGGGACAGGGTGGCGTGGGGCCAACGTCCTGACTTTC. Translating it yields CASSLGTGWRGANVLTF.

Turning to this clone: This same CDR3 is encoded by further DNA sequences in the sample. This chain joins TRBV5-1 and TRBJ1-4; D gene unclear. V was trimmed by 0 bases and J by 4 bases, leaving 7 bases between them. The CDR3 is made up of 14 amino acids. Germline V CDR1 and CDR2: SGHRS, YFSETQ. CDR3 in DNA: TGCGCCAGCAGCTTGGGTCAACTTAATGAAAAACTGTTTTTT. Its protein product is CASSLGQLNEKLFF.

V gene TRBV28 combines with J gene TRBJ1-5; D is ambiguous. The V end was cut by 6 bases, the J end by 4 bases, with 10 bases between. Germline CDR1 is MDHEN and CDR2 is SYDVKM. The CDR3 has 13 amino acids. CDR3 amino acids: CASSGGLNQPQHF. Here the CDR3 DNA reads TGTGCCAGCAGCGGAGGTCTTAATCAGCCCCAGCATTTT. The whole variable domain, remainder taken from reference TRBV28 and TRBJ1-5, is DVKVTQSSRYLVKRTGEKVFLECVQDMDHENMFWYRQDPGLGLRLIYFSYDVKMKEKGDIPEGYSVSREKKERFSLILESASTNQTSMYLCASSGGLNQPQHFGDGTRLSIL.

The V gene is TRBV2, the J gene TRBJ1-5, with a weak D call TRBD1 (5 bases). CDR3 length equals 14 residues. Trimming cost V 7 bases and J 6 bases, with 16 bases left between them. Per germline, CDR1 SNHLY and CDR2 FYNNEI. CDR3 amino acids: CASTTEGLGQPQHF. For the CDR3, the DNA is TGTGCCAGCACGACGGAGGGGTTGGGTCAGCCCCAGCATTTT.

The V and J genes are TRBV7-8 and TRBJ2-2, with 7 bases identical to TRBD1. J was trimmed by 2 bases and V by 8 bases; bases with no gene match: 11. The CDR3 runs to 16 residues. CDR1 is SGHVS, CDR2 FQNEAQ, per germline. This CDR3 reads CASFSWGQTNTGELFF. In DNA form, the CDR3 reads TGTGCCAGCTTTAGCTGGGGACAGACTAACACCGGGGAGCTGTTTTTT.